These 12 T cell receptor beta chains were all obtained from the same sample, sequenced in a study of T cells in Graves' hyperthyroidism and ophthalmopathy (dated by TCRdb to about 2019). Receptors were amplified or captured by multiplex PCR. TCRdb records Illumina HiSeq 2000 as the sequencer. The TCR beta CDR3 regions were amplified from the RNA transcripts. The first round of RT-PCR for the TCR CDR3 was performed with the HTBI primer set and the Qiagen OneStep RT-PCR kit. TCRdb took the public reads, trimmed them with fastp at Q25, ran MiXCR for clone calling and kept in-frame beta chains. Rows merge per CDR3 protein into single entries with the most common DNA and genes. For this sample there are 490,000 or so distinct CDR3 sequences; 15% to 20% appear just once. The leading ten clones occupy 47% of the sample. The specimen was blood. These receptors originate from a man between 35 and 55 years old with Graves' ophthalmopathy.

This clonotype came up a few times. CDR3 residues: CATSREGGYGYTF. The CDR3 nucleotides read TGTGCCACCAGCAGAGAGGGTGGTTATGGCTACACCTTC. This chain uses TRBV15 with TRBJ1-2; D gene ambiguous. From germline, CDR1 is LNHNV and CDR2 YYDKDF (reference sequence). V lost 0 bases to trimming and J lost 5 bases, with 7 bases between them. The length of the CDR3 is 13 residues.

This clonotype was recorded at least ten times. The V call is TRBV27, the J call TRBJ2-3; TRBD2 matches 7 bases. Trimming removed 8 bases from V and 3 bases from J; junction bases left unmatched: 17. The germline gives CDR1 MNHEY, CDR2 SMNVEV (reference sequence). The CDR3 extends over 17 amino acids. The chain's CDR3 is CASSSEWGGGETDTQYF. CDR3 sequence (DNA): TGTGCCAGCTCCTCGGAGTGGGGCGGGGGAGAGACAGATACGCAGTATTTT.

This clonotype was counted only a few times. DNA for the CDR3: TGTGCCAGCAGGCCTGTGCGGGGATACAATGAGCAGTTCTTC. Protein sequence: CASRPVRGYNEQFF. The chain carries TRBV6-1 and TRBJ2-1; weak D call: TRBD2 (6 bases). Trimming took off 6 bases at V and 4 bases at J, with 13 bases between the two ends. Per germline, CDR1 MNHNS and CDR2 SASEGT. The CDR3 has 14 amino acids.

To note about this clonotype: One end of the junction does not line up with germline, which may come from a read error. CDR3 in DNA: TGTGTCAGCAGCTCCCCCCTGACAGGAGTCTACAATGAGCAGTTCTTC. Amino acids: CVSSSPLTGVYNEQFF. The chain joins TRBV7-6 to TRBJ2-1; perhaps TRBD1 as D (6 bases). Germline CDR1 reads SGHVS; CDR2 reads FNYEAQ. This CDR3 comprises 16 residues.

The chain employs TRBV4-3 and TRBJ2-7; perhaps TRBD1 as D (5 bases). Germline V gives CDR1 LGHNA, CDR2 YSLEER. The CDR3 has 16 amino acids. Trimming took off 0 bases at V and 3 bases at J, with 15 bases between the two ends. The chain's CDR3 is CASSQDGAGFIYEQYF. The CDR3 DNA follows: TGCGCCAGCAGCCAAGATGGGGCAGGGTTTATCTACGAGCAGTACTTC.

This clonotype came up many times. CDR3 protein: CASSAQPNTEAFF. The CDR3 DNA is TGTGCCAGCAGCGCACAGCCGAACACTGAAGCTTTCTTT. This chain connects TRBV7-3 to TRBJ1-1; D not resolved. Per the germline V gene, CDR1 is SGHTA and CDR2 is FQGTGA. The V end was cut by 5 bases, the J end by 1 base, with 8 bases between. The CDR3 spans 13 residues.

This clonotype showed up many times. The chain couples TRBV7-9 to TRBJ1-1; D not resolved. The germline V and J ends were trimmed by 5 bases and 0 bases, with 19 bases remaining between them. Germline CDR1 reads SEHNR; CDR2 reads FQNEAQ (reference sequence). The CDR3 loop spans 17 amino acids. The chain's CDR3 is CASSPEGGFAMNTEAFF. CDR3 in DNA: TGTGCCAGCAGCCCGGAGGGAGGGTTCGCAATGAACACTGAAGCTTTCTTT. The entire variable domain, with the rest obtained from reference TRBV7-9 and TRBJ1-1, is as follows: DTGVSQNPRHKITKRGQNVTFRCDPISEHNRLYWYRQTLGQGPEFLTYFQNEAQLEKSRLLSDRFSAERPKGSFSTLEIQRTEQGDSAMYLCASSPEGGFAMNTEAFFGQGTRLTVV.

The V gene is TRBV5-1, the J gene TRBJ2-5; 14 nucleotides line up with TRBD2. The V segment lost 7 bases and the J segment 3 bases; nucleotides outside the gene matches: 5. CDR1 SGHRS and CDR2 YFSETQ come from the germline V gene. The CDR3 totals 15 residues. CDR3 DNA sequence: TGCGCCAGCTCCGGGACTAGCGGGAGTGAAGAGACCCAGTACTTC. This translates into CASSGTSGSEETQYF.

The sample holds many counts of this clonotype. The chain recombines TRBV27 with TRBJ2-2; TRBD2 agrees at 8 bases. The CDR3 covers 15 residues. Germline-derived CDR1 and CDR2 are MNHEY and SMNVEV (reference sequence). V was pared by 6 bases and J by 0 bases, with 3 bases of the junction left unmatched. This CDR3 is CASSLLAANTGELFF. In DNA form, the CDR3 reads TGTGCCAGCAGCTTACTAGCGGCGAACACCGGGGAGCTGTTTTTT.

The chain carries TRBV7-3 and TRBJ2-1; 9 bases map to TRBD2. J lost 5 bases, V lost 5 bases, and 10 bases had no gene match. The CDR3 spans 16 residues. Germline CDR1 and CDR2: SGHTA and FQGTGA. The CDR3 protein is CASSLSGAGGHNEQFF. The CDR3, as DNA: TGTGCCAGCAGCCTCTCCGGAGCGGGGGGCCACAATGAGCAGTTCTTC.

The chain is built from TRBV7-2 and TRBJ2-1, with 7 nucleotides matching TRBD2. Per the germline V gene, CDR1 is SGHTA and CDR2 is FQGNSA. This CDR3 comprises 17 residues. The junction had 14 bases not matched to a gene; V was cut back by 4 bases and J by 5 bases. Written as DNA, the CDR3 is TGTGCCAGCAGCTCTTTAGCTTGGGGGAGGGCAAACAATGAGCAGTTCTTC. Protein sequence: CASSSLAWGRANNEQFF.

This clonotype turned up a few times. The gene calls are TRBV7-2 and TRBJ1-4; D gene unclear. The CDR3 runs 12 residues. Per the germline V gene, CDR1 is SGHTA and CDR2 is FQGNSA. The V gene lost 3 bases and the J gene lost 12 bases, with 11 bases spanning the gap. CDR3: CASSFTGSELFF. The CDR3 DNA is TGTGCCAGCAGCTTCACGGGGAGCGAACTGTTTTTT.